The 20 T cell receptor beta chains below all came from one sample that was sequenced in a study of STAT3 mutations in large granular lymphocyte leukemia. Whole-study results and caveats: At least one immunodominant TCR beta clonotype appeared in every T-cell large granular lymphocyte leukemia patient.

Antigens of these TCRs are unknown. TCRdb keeps only in-frame clones here, not all; method: immunoSEQ multiplex PCR. The sample records about 24,000 clones, 94% being singletons. The sequencing input was peripheral blood mononuclear cells. These receptors were taken from a man aged 40-49 years with T-cell large granular lymphocyte leukemia. Some clones in this sample may be carry-over from other donors' samples.

The chain couples TRBV5-1 to TRBJ2-3; the D gene is possibly TRBD1 (6 bases). CDR1 is SGHRS and CDR2 is YFSETQ in the germline V gene. V lost 4 bases, J lost 6 bases, and 18 bases lay in between. The CDR3 consists of 15 residues. The CDR3 DNA sequence: TGCGCCAGCAGCAACCCCCAGGGGCTCGGTGATACGCAGTATTTT. Protein sequence: CASSNPQGLGDTQYF.

This clone appeared a single time. V is TRBV7-9 and J is TRBJ2-3; D is unresolved. V was shortened by 1 base and J by 0 bases, with 8 bases between the two germline ends. The CDR3 length is 15 residues. Looked up from germline, CDR1 is SEHNR and CDR2 is FQNEAQ (reference sequence). The CDR3 nucleotides are TGTGCCAGCAGCTTAGGAGTCAGAAGCACAGATACGCAGTATTTT. This translates into CASSLGVRSTDTQYF.

The rearrangement joins TRBV5-6 to TRBJ2-3, with D perhaps matching TRBD1 (5 bases). Trimming took 0 bases from V and 4 from J, leaving 6 bases between them. The CDR3 is made up of 13 amino acids. CDR1 is SGHDT, CDR2 YYEEEE, per germline. The CDR3 coding sequence is TGTGCCAGCAGCTTGGTACAGGCAGATACGCAGTATTTT. Amino acid sequence: CASSLVQADTQYF.

Details on this clone: The same CDR3 arises from other DNA sequences in this sample as well. The J gene is TRBJ1-3, the V gene TRBV18; weak D call: TRBD1 (5 bases). Germline V lookup: CDR1 KGHSH, CDR2 LQKENI. The CDR3 loop spans 14 amino acids. V was cut by 2 bases and J by 1 base, with 6 bases left in between. The CDR3 loop reads CASSPGGSGNTIYF. The CDR3 DNA follows: TGTGCCAGCTCACCAGGGGGATCTGGAAACACCATATATTTT. Full variable domain (missing parts from reference TRBV18 and TRBJ1-3): NAGVMQNPRHLVRRRGQEARLRCSPMKGHSHVYWYRQLPEEGLKFMVYLQKENIIDESGMPKERFSAEFPKEGPSILRIQQVVRGDSAAYFCASSPGGSGNTIYFGEGSWLTVV.

The CDR3 nucleotides read TGTGCCAGCAGTTCGGGACAGGGGGTTTTCGACACCTTC. This translates into CASSSGQGVFDTF. The rearrangement joins TRBV2 to TRBJ1-2; 11 bases agree with TRBD1. V lost 5 bases to trimming and J lost 12 bases; unmatched junction nucleotides: 8. The V gene's germline CDR1 is SNHLY and CDR2 FYNNEI. CDR3 length equals 13 residues.

This chain links TRBV29-1 with TRBJ1-1, with D unclear. Between the trimmed V and J ends, which lost 4 bases and 6 bases, there was a span of 12 bases. The germline V gene has CDR1 SQVTM and CDR2 ANQGSEA. CDR3 length equals 12 residues. The CDR3 DNA reads TGCAGCGTTGGGCGGGGTGGGGCTGAAGCTTTCTTT. Its protein product is CSVGRGGAEAFF.

The chain employs TRBV7-9 and TRBJ1-6; weak D call: TRBD1 (6 bases). CDR3 length equals 13 residues. Germline lookup yields CDR1 SEHNR and CDR2 FQNEAQ (reference sequence). The V and J ends lost 2 bases and 8 bases respectively, with 7 bases between them. The CDR3 loop is CASSLNRDSPLHF. In DNA form, the CDR3 reads TGTGCCAGCAGCTTAAACAGGGATTCACCCCTCCACTTT. The whole variable domain, filled in from reference TRBV7-9 and TRBJ1-6, reads DTGVSQNPRHKITKRGQNVTFRCDPISEHNRLYWYRQTLGQGPEFLTYFQNEAQLEKSRLLSDRFSAERPKGSFSTLEIQRTEQGDSAMYLCASSLNRDSPLHFGNGTRLTVT.

This clone has just a few counts. The chain couples TRBV19 to TRBJ2-3, with TRBD1 matching 9 bases. The CDR3 has 16 residues. Germline V lookup: CDR1 LNHDA, CDR2 SQIVND (reference sequence). With V trimmed by 5 bases and J by 4 bases, 10 bases remained unmatched. The CDR3 protein is CASSPGTGIGADTQYF. The CDR3 nucleotides are TGTGCCAGTAGTCCGGGGACAGGGATTGGCGCAGATACGCAGTATTTT.

The chain employs TRBV6-1 and TRBJ1-2; possibly TRBD1 for D (5 bases). CDR3 length equals 12 residues. CDR1 and CDR2 from the germline V gene are MNHNS and SASEGT. Trimming stripped 11 bases from V and 6 bases from J, with 16 bases between. The CDR3 DNA sequence: TGTGCCGGGGCAGGGATCCTGGATGGCTACACCTTC. Protein product: CAGAGILDGYTF.

This clone was counted a single time. The chain joins TRBV11-2 to TRBJ1-2; D is unresolved. Trimming left V 3 bases short and J 4 bases short, with 12 bases between. The germline V gene has CDR1 SGHAT and CDR2 FQNNGV. CDR3 size: 14 residues. For the CDR3, the DNA is TGTGCCAGCAGCTTCGTAGGGTTGGGCTATGGCTACACCTTC. This translates into CASSFVGLGYGYTF.

The chain carries TRBV7-2 and TRBJ2-6, with D tentatively TRBD1 (6 bases). The germline V and J ends were trimmed by 4 bases and 0 bases, with 16 bases remaining between them. This CDR3 contains 18 residues. CDR1 is SGHTA and CDR2 is FQGNSA in the germline V gene. For the CDR3, the DNA is TGTGCCAGCAGCTCCCCCCTCGGACAGAACTCTGGGGCCAACGTCCTGACTTTC. This gives the protein CASSSPLGQNSGANVLTF.

The chain is built from TRBV4-2 and TRBJ1-5; D unresolved. V lost 1 base and J 5 bases, leaving 12 bases between the germline ends. Germline CDR1 is LGHNA and CDR2 is YNFKEQ. This CDR3 contains 15 residues. This CDR3 is CASSQGVGLDQPQHF. The CDR3 DNA follows: TGTGCCAGCAGCCAAGGGGTCGGCCTCGATCAGCCCCAGCATTTT.

This chain links TRBV6-1 with TRBJ2-5; 7 bases are a match to TRBD2. The CDR3 sequence is 14 residues long. V trimming: 4 bases; J trimming: 5 bases; junction bases outside the gene matches: 7. CDR1 and CDR2 from the germline V gene are MNHNS and SASEGT. CDR3 nucleotide sequence: TGTGCCAGCAGTGCCCACTGGGGGGGGGAGACCCAGTACTTC. The encoded protein is CASSAHWGGETQYF.

V is TRBV5-1 and J is TRBJ1-2; D is perhaps TRBD1 (5 bases). CDR3 length: 12 amino acids. Germline V gives CDR1 SGHRS, CDR2 YFSETQ. V shed 2 bases and J shed 4 bases, with 6 bases lying between them. The CDR3 protein is CASSFDSYGYTF. The CDR3 bases are TGCGCCAGCAGCTTCGACAGCTATGGCTACACCTTC.

The chain carries TRBV18 and TRBJ1-5, with TRBD1 as a possible D gene (5 bases). CDR1 and CDR2 (germline): KGHSH, LQKENI. The CDR3 extends over 15 amino acids. Trimming cost V 3 bases and J 7 bases, with 16 bases left between them. CDR3 sequence reads: CASSPSDRRGQPQHF. The CDR3 DNA reads as TGTGCCAGCTCACCTTCCGACAGACGGGGGCAGCCCCAGCATTTT.

This sequence joins TRBV4-1 and TRBJ2-7, with D possibly called TRBD1 or TRBD2 (5 bases each). V lost 1 base to trimming and J lost 2 bases, with 18 bases between them. Germline V gene data show CDR1 as MGHRA and CDR2 as YSYEKL. The CDR3 covers 17 residues. CDR3 in amino acids: CASSQALSRDPTYEQYF. In nucleotides, the CDR3 is TGCGCCAGCAGCCAAGCTCTCAGCCGGGACCCCACCTACGAGCAGTACTTC.

V usage is TRBV18 and J usage is TRBJ1-2; TRBD1 agrees at 8 bases. The germline CDR1 and CDR2 sequences are KGHSH and LQKENI. V shed 6 bases and J 4 bases; nucleotides not matched to a gene: 7. This CDR3 comprises 14 residues. The CDR3 nucleotides read TGTGCCAGCTCGCCGACAGGGGAAAGCTATGGCTACACCTTC. Its protein product is CASSPTGESYGYTF.

V gene TRBV6-5 combines with J gene TRBJ1-1, with D perhaps matching TRBD1 (5 bases). Per germline, CDR1 MNHEY and CDR2 SVGAGI. The germline V and J ends were trimmed by 3 bases and 1 base, with 6 bases remaining between them. CDR3 size: 13 residues. The CDR3 region has the DNA TGTGCCAGCAGTTATGGACAGAACACTGAAGCTTTCTTT. It specifies CASSYGQNTEAFF.

The chain has TRBV5-1 and TRBJ1-5; D possibly corresponds to TRBD1 (5 bases). Germline CDR1 SGHRS, CDR2 YFSETQ. V lost 5 bases and J 0 bases, leaving 6 bases between the germline ends. The CDR3 has 13 residues. CDR3 residues: CASRTDSNQPQHF. In DNA form, the CDR3 reads TGCGCCAGCAGGACAGATAGCAATCAGCCCCAGCATTTT.

The J gene is TRBJ2-7, the V gene TRBV30; D is tentatively TRBD1 or TRBD2 (6 bases each). Germline V lookup: CDR1 GTSNPN, CDR2 SVGIG (reference sequence). Trimming left V 2 bases short and J 0 bases short, with 14 bases between. CDR3 length equals 15 residues. The CDR3 region is CAWSKRGGRSYEQYF. The CDR3 nucleotides are TGTGCCTGGAGTAAAAGAGGGGGGCGCTCCTACGAGCAGTACTTC.